This T cell receptor beta chain was captured in a study of cytomegalovirus exposure and HLA in healthy donors. Whole-study results and caveats: Earlier analysis found most TCR beta V segments productive about 87% or about 30% of the time. Listed as cytomegalovirus-associated were more than 150 TCR beta chains. As a later analysis showed, several of the most significant clusters appeared to be linked to common viral pathogens. TCR beta chains associated with HLA were, in a later analysis, more clonally expanded than equally common others.

This clone was observed once. The antigen is undetermined. The study ran its PCR with 60 Vbeta and 13 Jbeta primers. The data were produced by immunoSEQ multiplex PCR, yet TCRdb's version contains in-frame clones alone and is incomplete. The sample includes over 150,000 clones, 75% to 85% of them seen just once. From germline, CDR1 is WNHNN and CDR2 SYGVQD (reference sequence). The CDR3 runs 11 residues. The chain uses TRBV10-1 and TRBJ2-5; D unclear. TRBJ2-7 explains the end of the DNA better; the J call may be wrong. Sequencing was done on a sample of PBMCs. The TCR was taken from a woman in her forties or fifties in good health and CMV-seronegative. DNA of the CDR3: TGCGCCAACACCTCCGGGTACGAGCAGTACTTC. Translated: CANTSGYEQYF.